The 26 T cell receptor beta chains listed next were all sequenced from one sample in a study of PD-1 blockade in classical Hodgkin lymphoma. Time point of the sample: cycle 4 day 1 (C4D1), after five to seven weeks of nivolumab. All the patients suffered relapse after autologous stem cell transplantation, and brentuximab vedotin exposure differed. It was by magnetic negative selection that CD4+ T cells were purified from thawed PBMCs. Sequencing was performed with immunoSEQ multiplex PCR; in TCRdb, only in-frame clones are kept and a portion is missing. The sample has some 11,000 clones, around four fifths seen once. This specimen consisted of CD4+ T cells from blood, obtained before the fourth cycle of nivolumab. All receptors derive from a human donor with classical Hodgkin lymphoma.

This sequence joins TRBV19 and TRBJ2-7, with 8 nucleotides matching TRBD1. From germline, CDR1 is LNHDA and CDR2 SQIVND (reference sequence). Losses at the gene ends were 3 bases for V and 2 bases for J; bases not matched to a gene: 6. This CDR3 is 15 amino acids long. CDR3 sequence (DNA): TGTGCCAGTAGTATTACAGGACAGGGTCCCTACGAGCAGTACTTC. Protein product: CASSITGQGPYEQYF.

In nucleotides, the CDR3 is TGTGCCAGCTCACCCTTTTCCGGGAGTGACGAGCAGTACTTC. Its translation is CASSPFSGSDEQYF. The rearrangement uses TRBV18 and TRBJ2-7; TRBD2 might be the D (6 bases). V lost 3 bases, J lost 5 bases, and 14 bases lay in between. This CDR3 comprises 14 residues. CDR1 and CDR2 (germline): KGHSH, LQKENI. Combining the CDR3 with reference TRBV18 and TRBJ2-7 gives the whole variable domain NAGVMQNPRHLVRRRGQEARLRCSPMKGHSHVYWYRQLPEEGLKFMVYLQKENIIDESGMPKERFSAEFPKEGPSILRIQQVVRGDSAAYFCASSPFSGSDEQYFGPGTRLTVT.

This clone appeared a few times. This rearrangement joins TRBV29-1 to TRBJ2-2, with 9 bases identical to TRBD1. The CDR3 has 15 amino acids. V gave up 2 bases and J gave up 5 bases; unmatched junction bases: 6. From germline, CDR1 is SQVTM and CDR2 ANQGSEA. CDR3 sequence: CSVENRGRWTGELFF. In nucleotides, the CDR3 is TGCAGCGTTGAAAACAGGGGGCGTTGGACCGGGGAGCTGTTTTTT.

The chain uses TRBV5-4 and TRBJ2-4; TRBD2 matches 8 bases. Germline V CDR1 and CDR2: SGHNT, YYREEE (reference sequence). The ends lost 3 bases at V and 3 bases at J; junction bases unmatched: 5. This CDR3 is 15 amino acids long. The CDR3 DNA sequence: TGTGCCAGCAGCTCGAAACTAGCGGACAAAAACATTCAGTACTTC. Translated: CASSSKLADKNIQYF.

This clone was observed a handful of times. The CDR3, as DNA: TGTGCCAGCAGGACTCCAGGGGACGGTAATTCACCCCTCCACTTT. Amino acid sequence: CASRTPGDGNSPLHF. The rearrangement joins TRBV28 to TRBJ1-6; TRBD1 might be the D (6 bases). The CDR3 loop spans 15 amino acids. The germline V gene has CDR1 MDHEN and CDR2 SYDVKM. V lost 6 bases and J lost 6, with 15 bases in between.

The chain recombines TRBV19 with TRBJ1-5; D is unclear. Trimming removed 4 bases from V and 6 bases from J, with 10 bases in between. Germline loops: CDR1 LNHDA, CDR2 SQIVND (reference sequence). The CDR3 is 13 residues long. The CDR3 spells CASSSQEFQPQHF. CDR3 DNA sequence: TGTGCCAGTAGTAGTCAGGAGTTTCAGCCCCAGCATTTT. Filled out from reference TRBV19 and TRBJ1-5, the complete variable domain reads DGGITQSPKYLFRKEGQNVTLSCEQNLNHDAMYWYRQDPGQGLRLIYYSQIVNDFQKGDIAEGYSVSREKKESFPLTVTSAQKNPTAFYLCASSSQEFQPQHFGDGTRLSIL.

V is TRBV27 and J is TRBJ2-3; D is undetermined. V dropped 2 bases and J dropped 2 bases, with 8 bases sitting between them. The CDR3 extends over 14 amino acids. Looked up from germline, CDR1 is MNHEY and CDR2 is SMNVEV (reference sequence). The CDR3 reads CASSLRASTDTQYF. CDR3 nucleotides: TGTGCCAGCAGTTTAAGAGCGTCCACAGATACGCAGTATTTT.

This clone has just one count. The rearrangement uses TRBV2 and TRBJ1-4; no clear D gene. Germline CDR1 is SNHLY and CDR2 is FYNNEI. The ends were cut back, 2 bases at V and 0 bases at J, with 13 bases in the middle. The CDR3 sequence is 17 residues long. The CDR3 DNA sequence: TGTGCCAGCAGTGAAACGTTCCAGAGTGCAACTAATGAAAAACTGTTTTTT. Amino acids: CASSETFQSATNEKLFF.

This clone was observed once. The chain combines TRBV18 with TRBJ2-5; possibly TRBD2 for D (6 bases). The DNA end is more similar to TRBJ2-7, so the J call may be wrong. Germline assignment: CDR1 KGHSH and CDR2 LQKENI. This CDR3 region has 16 residues. CDR3 sequence (DNA): TGTGCCAGCTCACCACCGTTGGTAACGGGGGCCTACGAGCAGTACTTC. Its translation: CASSPPLVTGAYEQYF.

This clone rates as large (0.1 to 1%). The chain couples TRBV10-3 to TRBJ1-2; D is unresolved. The V gene's germline CDR1 is ENHRY and CDR2 SYGVKD. The CDR3 extends over 14 amino acids. Trimming pared 10 bases from V and 2 bases from J, leaving 17 bases between. The CDR3 DNA follows: TGTGCCAGTACGGTCGGCGCTTCAAACTATGGCTACACCTTC. Its protein is CASTVGASNYGYTF.

V is TRBV28 and J is TRBJ1-5; D may be TRBD1 (6 bases). The length of the CDR3 is 16 residues. Germline values: CDR1 MDHEN, CDR2 SYDVKM. Trimming shortened V by 2 bases and J by 4 bases, and 15 bases separated the two germline ends. CDR3 sequence (DNA): TGTGCCAGCAGTTTACCCAAGACAGGACCTAATCAGCCCCAGCATTTT. Protein sequence: CASSLPKTGPNQPQHF.

The chain links TRBV7-9 to TRBJ2-7, with TRBD2 identical over 8 bases. Unmatched junction bases numbered 14, after V lost 1 base and J lost 0 bases. This CDR3 comprises 19 residues. Germline CDR1 is SEHNR and CDR2 is FQNEAQ (reference sequence). CDR3 in amino acids: CASSLVVVSSGFSSYEQYF. CDR3 coding DNA: TGTGCCAGCAGCTTAGTAGTAGTGTCTAGCGGGTTTAGCTCCTACGAGCAGTACTTC.

The rearrangement uses TRBV28 and TRBJ1-6; D gene uncertain. The germline gives CDR1 MDHEN, CDR2 SYDVKM. V lost 6 bases, J lost 6 bases, and 6 bases lay in between. The CDR3 contains 12 residues. This CDR3 is CASRDLNSPLHF. The CDR3 coding sequence is TGTGCCAGCAGGGATCTTAATTCACCCCTCCACTTT.

The genes are TRBV11-3 and TRBJ2-7; no firm D call. Between the trimmed V and J ends, which lost 5 bases and 3 bases, there was a span of 11 bases. Germline V lookup: CDR1 SGHNT, CDR2 YENEEA. The CDR3 loop spans 13 amino acids. Here the CDR3 reads CASSLYPHYEQYF. The DNA of the CDR3 is TGTGCCAGCAGCCTTTATCCTCACTACGAGCAGTACTTC.

J is TRBJ1-2 and V is TRBV5-1; D not resolved. The CDR3 sequence is 14 residues long. From germline, CDR1 is SGHRS and CDR2 YFSETQ. Trimming removed 0 bases from V and 3 bases from J, with 9 bases in between. The CDR3 is CASSLAGEDYGYTF. CDR3 in DNA: TGCGCCAGCAGCTTGGCCGGGGAGGACTATGGCTACACCTTC.

CDR3 in amino acids: CASSRGGQIFLQPQHF. The CDR3 bases are TGTGCCAGTAGTCGGGGGGGACAAATCTTTTTGCAGCCCCAGCATTTT. The J gene is TRBJ1-5, the V gene TRBV19; D is possibly TRBD1 (6 bases). Germline loops: CDR1 LNHDA, CDR2 SQIVND (reference sequence). Trimming took 5 bases from V and 7 from J, leaving 21 bases between them. The CDR3 length is 16 residues.

The chain combines TRBV6-1 with TRBJ2-2; 9 bases match TRBD1. CDR1 is MNHNS, CDR2 SASEGT, per germline. The V and J ends lost 7 bases and 1 base, in that order; junction bases with no gene match: 4. The CDR3 is 15 residues long. CDR3 DNA sequence: TGTGCCAGCATCCGGGACAGGGTGAACACCGGGGAGCTGTTTTTT. The encoded protein is CASIRDRVNTGELFF.

Only a few counts were recorded for this clone. The chain employs TRBV10-3 and TRBJ2-3, with 12 bases lining up with TRBD2. The V gene's germline CDR1 is ENHRY and CDR2 SYGVKD. V shed 6 bases, J shed 5 bases, and the junction held 9 bases outside the gene matches. The CDR3 runs 16 residues. The CDR3 coding sequence is TGTGCCATCAGCTCTAGCGGGAGGGCTTCAAAAGATACGCAGTATTTT. Its protein is CAISSSGRASKDTQYF.

The rearrangement links TRBV5-5 to TRBJ1-1; D possibly corresponds to TRBD1 (5 bases). The CDR3 spans 14 residues. Germline V gene sequence: CDR1 SGHKS, CDR2 YYEKEE (reference sequence). Trimming took off 1 base at V and 2 bases at J, with 9 bases between the two ends. CDR3 coding DNA: TGTGCCAGCAGCTTGCTGGGGACCAACACTGAAGCTTTCTTT. Its translation: CASSLLGTNTEAFF.

This rearrangement joins TRBV7-2 to TRBJ2-3, with 7 bases identical to TRBD2. The CDR3 loop spans 16 amino acids. CDR1 and CDR2 from the germline V gene are SGHTA and FQGNSA. V gave up 1 base and J gave up 2 bases; unmatched junction bases: 6. The DNA of the CDR3 is TGTGCCAGCAGCTTAGGAGGGGCGGGAGTCACAGATACGCAGTATTTT. Its protein is CASSLGGAGVTDTQYF.

The gene calls are TRBV2 and TRBJ2-1; D is unresolved. The V end was cut by 4 bases, the J end by 2 bases, with 9 bases between. The CDR3 extends over 14 amino acids. In germline, CDR1 is SNHLY, CDR2 FYNNEI. CDR3 protein: CASSGLETYNEQFF. CDR3 nucleotide sequence: TGTGCCAGCAGTGGATTGGAGACCTACAATGAGCAGTTCTTC.

This clone came up once. V usage is TRBV5-1 and J usage is TRBJ2-2; tentatively, D is TRBD2 (6 bases). The ends were cut back, 3 bases at V and 2 bases at J, with 14 bases in the middle. CDR1 is SGHRS, CDR2 YFSETQ, per germline. The CDR3 is 16 residues long. CDR3 DNA sequence: TGCGCCAGCAGCTCCGGGACTTTCGATAACACCGGGGAGCTGTTTTTT. This codes for CASSSGTFDNTGELFF. Using reference TRBV5-1 and TRBJ2-2 for the parts outside the CDR3, the full variable domain is KAGVTQTPRYLIKTRGQQVTLSCSPISGHRSVSWYQQTPGQGLQFLFEYFSETQRNKGNFPGRFSGRQFSNSRSEMNVSTLELGDSALYLCASSSGTFDNTGELFFGEGSRLTVL.

The V call is TRBV6-6, the J call TRBJ2-7; a possible D gene is TRBD1 (5 bases). Per the germline V gene, CDR1 is MNHNY and CDR2 is SVGAGI (reference sequence). The germline V and J ends were trimmed by 7 bases and 1 base, with 11 bases remaining between them. The CDR3 covers 13 residues. DNA of the CDR3: TGTGCCAGCAACTACCAGGGTTCCTACGAGCAGTACTTC. Its protein product is CASNYQGSYEQYF.

The chain combines TRBV6-5 with TRBJ1-2, with a tentative D call TRBD1 (6 bases). V dropped 0 bases and J dropped 4 bases, with 12 bases sitting between them. CDR1 MNHEY and CDR2 SVGAGI come from the germline V gene. The CDR3 contains 15 residues. CDR3 in DNA: TGTGCCAGCAGTTACTCGAGGGGGGAAGGCTATGGCTACACCTTC. Translation gives CASSYSRGEGYGYTF.

The CDR3 reads CASSIMGLAGVGYNEQFF. The CDR3 region has the DNA TGTGCCAGCAGCATTATGGGACTAGCGGGAGTCGGCTACAATGAGCAGTTCTTC. The chain couples TRBV11-2 to TRBJ2-1, with 14 bases identical to TRBD2. Trimming removed 5 bases from V and 3 bases from J; junction bases left unmatched: 9. This CDR3 spans 18 amino acids. Germline V CDR1 and CDR2: SGHAT, FQNNGV.

CDR3 residues: CASSFSGTGDQPQHF. DNA of the CDR3: TGCGCCAGCAGCTTCTCCGGGACAGGGGATCAGCCCCAGCATTTT. The J gene is TRBJ1-5, the V gene TRBV5-1; 10 nucleotides match TRBD1. There are 15 residues in the CDR3. The V and J ends lost 2 bases and 5 bases, in that order; junction bases with no gene match: 4. Germline V lookup: CDR1 SGHRS, CDR2 YFSETQ.